A single sample is the source of the 9 T cell receptor beta chains below, sequenced in a study of early T cells in non-severe SARS-CoV-2 infection. TCRdb reprocessed the 5' RACE reads via MiXCR and lists one record per CDR3 protein. The table records more than 20,000 distinct CDR3 sequences, almost 4.5% of them present only once. Source material: whole blood. The receptors were gathered from an adult who was a healthcare worker with PCR-confirmed SARS-CoV-2 infection or an uninfected control (not recorded which).

In this sample, this clonotype turned up many times. The genes are TRBV7-2 and TRBJ1-1; D might be TRBD1 (5 bases). Trimming shortened V by 0 bases and J by 3 bases, and 17 bases separated the two germline ends. The CDR3 extends over 17 amino acids. CDR1 is SGHTA and CDR2 is FQGNSA in the germline V gene. The chain's CDR3 is CASSLAWGSNWDTEAFF. The CDR3 nucleotides read TGTGCCAGCAGCTTAGCTTGGGGCTCAAATTGGGACACTGAAGCTTTCTTT.

This clonotype came up many times. The chain couples TRBV24-1 to TRBJ2-4; D could derive from TRBD1 or TRBD2 (5 bases each). V was clipped by 3 bases and J by 0 bases, with 11 bases between them. The CDR3 is 16 residues long. Germline V lookup: CDR1 KGHDR, CDR2 SFDVKD. CDR3 in amino acids: CATSDRDGLAKNIQYF. In DNA, the CDR3 is TGTGCCACCAGTGATAGGGACGGACTAGCCAAAAACATTCAGTACTTC.

In its sample, this clonotype was seen many times. This sequence joins TRBV7-3 and TRBJ2-5; D call uncertain. The germline gives CDR1 SGHTA, CDR2 FQGTGA. The CDR3 extends over 13 amino acids. Between the trimmed V and J ends, which lost 1 base and 5 bases, there was a span of 8 bases. The CDR3: CASSLIGSETQYF. CDR3 DNA sequence: TGTGCCAGCAGCTTAATAGGCTCCGAGACCCAGTACTTC.

This clonotype was seen ten or more times. J is TRBJ2-6 and V is TRBV5-1, with 8 bases fitting TRBD1. The V gene's germline CDR1 is SGHRS and CDR2 YFSETQ. CDR3 size: 17 residues. The J segment lost 2 bases and the V segment lost 3 bases, leaving 7 bases of the junction unmatched. CDR3 sequence: CASSSRGQGAGANVLTF. CDR3 in DNA: TGCGCCAGCAGCTCAAGAGGACAGGGTGCTGGGGCCAACGTCCTGACTTTC.

This clonotype has ten or more counts. This chain joins TRBV9 and TRBJ2-1; D is unclear. Looked up from germline, CDR1 is SGDLS and CDR2 is YYNGEE. This CDR3 spans 14 amino acids. Trimming left V 0 bases short and J 3 bases short, with 7 bases between. CDR3 sequence (DNA): TGTGCCAGCAGCGTAGATTCCAGCTACAATGAGCAGTTCTTC. Translation: CASSVDSSYNEQFF. Looking up the rest from reference TRBV9 and TRBJ2-1 gives the full variable domain: DSGVTQTPKHLITATGQRVTLRCSPRSGDLSVYWYQQSLDQGLQFLIQYYNGEERAKGNILERFSAQQFPDLHSELNLSSLELGDSALYFCASSVDSSYNEQFFGPGTRLTVL.

The sample holds many counts of this clonotype. The chain has TRBV29-1 and TRBJ2-3; 11 bases are shared with TRBD2. The CDR3 has 16 residues. Germline CDR1 is SQVTM and CDR2 is ANQGSEA. J lost 0 bases, V lost 6 bases, and 8 bases had no gene match. The CDR3 protein is CSVTTGTSGSTDTQYF. Here the CDR3 DNA reads TGCAGCGTCACTACCGGGACTAGCGGAAGCACAGATACGCAGTATTTT.

This clonotype has ten or more counts. The chain's CDR3 is CSARRNTEAFF. For the CDR3, the DNA is TGCAGTGCCAGACGTAACACTGAAGCTTTCTTT. The chain combines TRBV20-1 with TRBJ1-1; no firm D call. The CDR3 consists of 11 residues. The germline gives CDR1 DFQATT, CDR2 SNEGSKA (reference sequence). The V end lost 6 bases, the J end lost 2 bases, and 7 bases lay between the germline ends.

This clonotype was counted at least ten times. The chain couples TRBV4-1 to TRBJ2-2; D unclear. This CDR3 has 15 amino acids. Looked up from germline, CDR1 is MGHRA and CDR2 is YSYEKL. V was trimmed by 0 bases and J by 1 base, leaving 6 bases between them. CDR3 nucleotides: TGCGCCAGCAGCCAAGACGCGGAGAACACCGGGGAGCTGTTTTTT. Translating it yields CASSQDAENTGELFF.

This clonotype was picked up many times. J is TRBJ1-2 and V is TRBV10-3; D gene ambiguous. This CDR3 region has 16 residues. Trimming pared 0 bases from V and 4 bases from J, leaving 15 bases between. Germline V CDR1 and CDR2: ENHRY, SYGVKD. The CDR3 region is CAISESVGPGTYGYTF. Written as DNA, the CDR3 is TGTGCCATCAGTGAGTCGGTCGGGCCGGGAACCTATGGCTACACCTTC.